The clone carrying this T cell receptor beta chain was seen at least ten times. No antigen is known for it. This sample is part of a study of breast tumors, draining lymph nodes, adjacent tissues. Axillary draining lymph nodes of breast cancer patients supplied the node samples. Regarding the study as a whole: Most tumor T cells seemingly derive from lymph node, then expand in tumor. Compared with lymph nodes, tumors were less diverse; compared with nontumor tissue, more.

MiXCR, applied by TCRdb to the multiplex PCR reads, yields one record per CDR3 protein. This table has roughly 80,000 distinct CDR3 sequences, about 21% appearing once. The sample taken for sequencing was axillary lymph node tissue. The clonotype comes from a female donor with breast cancer. Some clones in this sample may be carry-over from other donors' samples.

The CDR3 loop is CASSIGSSGGHSEQFF. CDR3 DNA: TGTGCCAGTAGTATAGGATCTAGCGGGGGACATAGTGAGCAGTTCTTC. The rearrangement uses TRBV19 and TRBJ2-1, with 10 bases identical to TRBD2. The CDR3 consists of 16 residues. Trimming at V came to 1 base and at J to 9 bases, leaving 9 bases not matched to a gene. Per the germline V gene, CDR1 is LNHDA and CDR2 is SQIVND (reference sequence).